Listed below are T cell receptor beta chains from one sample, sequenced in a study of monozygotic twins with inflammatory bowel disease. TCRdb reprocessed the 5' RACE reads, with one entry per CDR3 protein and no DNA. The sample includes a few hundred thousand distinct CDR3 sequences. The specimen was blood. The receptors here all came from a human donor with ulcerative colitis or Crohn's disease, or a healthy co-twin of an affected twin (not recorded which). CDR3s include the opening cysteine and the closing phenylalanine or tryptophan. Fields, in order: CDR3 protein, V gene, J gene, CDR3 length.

CATSDYINTGELFF,TRBV24-1,TRBJ2-2,14
CAISEQGTDTQYF,TRBV10-3,TRBJ2-3,13
CASSQDPGRGGYTF,TRBV4-2,TRBJ1-2,14
CASSLRDEQYF,TRBV5-1,TRBJ2-7,11
CSAPSKGRNTIYF,TRBV20-1,TRBJ1-3,13
CSVILQGSREQYF,TRBV29-1,TRBJ2-7,13
CATSDPGQGAKETQYF,TRBV24-1,TRBJ2-5,16
CASSQNRDYGYTF,TRBV4-1,TRBJ1-2,13
CASSNLAEQDPLKRYGYTF,TRBV21-1,TRBJ1-2,19
CASRQRSGNTIYF,TRBV7-2,TRBJ1-3,13
CAISPYKDSRNEKLFF,TRBV10-3,TRBJ1-4,16
CATKVSYEQYF,TRBV6-5,TRBJ2-7,11
CASSAGVGMQYF,TRBV5-1,TRBJ2-3,12
CASSQRRVQSNQPQHF,TRBV7-8,TRBJ1-5,16
CASSLTSRTDTQYF,TRBV5-6,TRBJ2-3,14
CASSISVQRPDTQYF,TRBV7-2,TRBJ2-3,15
CASSSFRSSYEQYF,TRBV12-3/TRBV12-4,TRBJ2-7,14
CSLLDTAFYNEQFF,TRBV20-1,TRBJ2-1,14
CASSDSDRGEQFF,TRBV6-4,TRBJ2-1,13
CASSRGRYTEAFF,TRBV19,TRBJ1-1,13
CASSLRENTEAFF,TRBV11-2,TRBJ1-1,13
CASSNWDTGRNTEAFF,TRBV6-1,TRBJ1-1,16
CSARGLTVSNQPQHF,TRBV20-1,TRBJ1-5,15
CASSYTTNQPQHF,TRBV12-3/TRBV12-4,TRBJ1-5,13
CASSGTSGGVQPQHF,TRBV6-1,TRBJ1-5,15
CASRLNRGDSGNTIYF,TRBV19,TRBJ1-3,16
CATSLGSAGVQPQHF,TRBV7-9,TRBJ1-5,15
CSATRDRAETGELFF,TRBV20-1,TRBJ2-2,15
CASSLGSLVGSTDTQYF,TRBV5-1,TRBJ2-3,17
CASSPRGGGGTDTQYF,TRBV18,TRBJ2-3,16
CASRPNLSSGNTIYF,TRBV28,TRBJ1-3,15
CASSYSHTNYGYTF,TRBV6-5,TRBJ1-2,14
CASSEGFQGQETQYF,TRBV6-1,TRBJ2-5,15
CASSLVPALGGEAFF,TRBV7-2,TRBJ1-1,15
CAITEGSNQPQHF,TRBV10-3,TRBJ1-5,13
CASRRSSGGADTQYF,TRBV12-3/TRBV12-4,TRBJ2-3,15
CASSLEHRTDTQYF,TRBV5-1,TRBJ2-3,14
CSALPQGIVYGYTF,TRBV20-1,TRBJ1-2,14
CASSSDGFDGYTF,TRBV12-3/TRBV12-4,TRBJ1-2,13
CASSLGGRGTHTEAFF,TRBV11-2,TRBJ1-1,16
CAIGYREDTEAFF,TRBV10-3,TRBJ1-1,13
CASSFPGGNTEAFF,TRBV12-3/TRBV12-4,TRBJ1-1,14
CASSSSRSWNNEQFF,TRBV5-5,TRBJ2-1,15
CSVEGDTSWDTQYF,TRBV29-1,TRBJ2-3,14
CASSLGDRTANQPQHF,TRBV7-9,TRBJ1-5,16
CASSKISGYTDTQYF,TRBV18,TRBJ2-3,15
CASSLDYNQPQHF,TRBV7-9,TRBJ1-5,13
CASSSRDGSTDTQYF,TRBV5-1,TRBJ2-3,15
CASSSRQRPDTQYF,TRBV5-1,TRBJ2-3,14